Listed below are T cell receptor beta chains from one sample, sequenced in a study of response to subunit inactivated influenza vaccine. TCRdb used MiXCR to reprocess the RT-PCR reads, holding one entry per CDR3 protein. The data hold about 540,000 distinct CDR3 sequences, with approximately 22% observed a single time. This same sample was also part of a study on T cells expressing NK-cell markers.

Sample: CD4+ T cells sorted from PBMCs, taken approximately 12 days after vaccination. These receptors were taken from a man aged 45-65 years who received an inactivated influenza vaccine. Each CDR3 is given with its conserved first and last residue. A D gene is named only where the DNA matches it firmly. Not every row has a clone size; where given, it reads once, few, many or a size class.

d_call: -
v_call: TRBV4-2
j_call: TRBJ2-2
clone_size: few
cdr3_aa: CASSQARTANTGELFF
cdr3_nt: TGTGCCAGCAGCCAAGCTCGCACCGCGAACACCGGGGAGCTGTTTTTT

d_call: -
v_call: TRBV28
j_call: TRBJ1-1
clone_size: few
cdr3_aa: CASVSNTEAFF
cdr3_nt: TGTGCCAGCGTATCGAACACTGAAGCTTTCTTT

d_call: TRBD1
v_call: TRBV20-1
j_call: TRBJ1-1
clone_size: few
cdr3_aa: CSARPGQGMNTEAFF
cdr3_nt: TGCAGTGCTAGACCAGGACAGGGGATGAACACTGAAGCTTTCTTT

d_call: -
v_call: TRBV2
j_call: TRBJ2-2
clone_size: few
cdr3_aa: CASSRKQNGELFF
cdr3_nt: TGTGCCAGCAGCCGAAAGCAGAACGGGGAGCTGTTTTTT

d_call: TRBD1
v_call: TRBV19
j_call: TRBJ2-7
clone_size: -
cdr3_aa: CASKPGQGTSYEQYF
cdr3_nt: TGTGCCAGTAAGCCGGGACAGGGGACCTCCTACGAGCAGTACTTC

d_call: -
v_call: TRBV7-2
j_call: TRBJ1-1
clone_size: -
cdr3_aa: CASSTGGRAFF
cdr3_nt: TGTGCCAGCAGCACCGGCGGGAGGGCTTTCTTT

d_call: -
v_call: TRBV7-2
j_call: TRBJ2-1
clone_size: few
cdr3_aa: CASSPRVSSYNEQFF
cdr3_nt: TGTGCCAGCAGCCCCCGTGTGAGCTCCTACAATGAGCAGTTCTTC

d_call: -
v_call: TRBV20-1
j_call: TRBJ2-7
clone_size: -
cdr3_aa: CSVAGEAYEQYF
cdr3_nt: TGCAGTGTGGCAGGGGAGGCCTACGAGCAGTACTTC

d_call: -
v_call: TRBV20-1
j_call: TRBJ1-6
clone_size: few
cdr3_aa: CSALTGQSNSPLHF
cdr3_nt: TGCAGTGCTCTGACTGGGCAATCAAATTCACCCCTCCACTTT

d_call: -
v_call: TRBV7-2
j_call: TRBJ2-7
clone_size: -
cdr3_aa: CASSLGLVDRKSYEQYF
cdr3_nt: TGTGCCAGCAGCTTAGGGCTTGTGGACAGAAAATCCTACGAGCAGTACTTC

d_call: -
v_call: TRBV5-1
j_call: TRBJ2-1
clone_size: -
cdr3_aa: CAGTLDSGAYNEQFF
cdr3_nt: TGCGCCGGCACCTTGGACTCAGGAGCCTACAATGAGCAGTTCTTC

d_call: -
v_call: TRBV18
j_call: TRBJ2-7
clone_size: -
cdr3_aa: CASSPPSRVGHEQYF
cdr3_nt: TGTGCCAGCTCACCACCGAGCAGGGTAGGACACGAGCAGTACTTC

d_call: TRBD2
v_call: TRBV12-3/TRBV12-4
j_call: TRBJ2-7
clone_size: many
cdr3_aa: CASRLAGAYEQYF
cdr3_nt: TGTGCCAGCAGACTAGCGGGAGCCTACGAGCAGTACTTC

d_call: -
v_call: TRBV7-2
j_call: TRBJ2-1
clone_size: few
cdr3_aa: CASSLTVPRVYNEQFF
cdr3_nt: TGTGCCAGCAGCTTGACCGTTCCCAGGGTCTACAATGAGCAGTTCTTC

d_call: TRBD1
v_call: TRBV5-1
j_call: TRBJ2-5
clone_size: -
cdr3_aa: CASSLDTGGLETQYF
cdr3_nt: TGCGCCAGCAGCTTGGATACAGGGGGTTTGGAGACCCAGTACTTC

d_call: TRBD1
v_call: TRBV5-1
j_call: TRBJ1-6
clone_size: -
cdr3_aa: CASSLNTGGSSPLHF
cdr3_nt: TGCGCCAGCAGCTTAAACACAGGGGGAAGCTCACCCCTCCACTTT

d_call: -
v_call: TRBV7-2
j_call: TRBJ2-7
clone_size: few
cdr3_aa: CASSLGTVPSWGEQYF
cdr3_nt: TGTGCCAGCAGCTTAGGTACAGTTCCCTCGTGGGGGGAGCAGTACTTC

d_call: -
v_call: TRBV20-1
j_call: TRBJ1-2
clone_size: -
cdr3_aa: CSASKGGASGYTF
cdr3_nt: TGCAGTGCTAGCAAAGGAGGGGCGTCGGGCTACACCTTC

d_call: TRBD1
v_call: TRBV11-1
j_call: TRBJ1-1
clone_size: -
cdr3_aa: CASSLSIIGQGDRSTEAFF
cdr3_nt: TGTGCCAGCAGCTTATCAATCATAGGACAGGGGGATAGAAGCACTGAAGCTTTCTTT

d_call: -
v_call: TRBV7-9
j_call: TRBJ2-7
clone_size: few
cdr3_aa: CATYKSDSYEQYF
cdr3_nt: TGTGCTACCTACAAGTCTGATAGCTACGAGCAGTACTTC

d_call: -
v_call: TRBV5-6
j_call: TRBJ1-1
clone_size: few
cdr3_aa: CASSSPRATTEAFF
cdr3_nt: TGTGCCAGCAGCTCACCTAGGGCCACGACTGAAGCTTTCTTT

d_call: -
v_call: TRBV7-7
j_call: TRBJ2-3
clone_size: few
cdr3_aa: CASSPEGLFTDTQYF
cdr3_nt: TGTGCCAGCAGCCCCGAAGGACTCTTCACAGATACGCAGTATTTT

d_call: TRBD1
v_call: TRBV5-1
j_call: TRBJ2-3
clone_size: -
cdr3_aa: CASSFRDRGRDTQYF
cdr3_nt: TGCGCCAGCAGCTTCAGGGACAGGGGGCGGGATACGCAGTATTTT

d_call: -
v_call: TRBV5-1
j_call: TRBJ2-1
clone_size: many
cdr3_aa: CASSRPILDSRDEQFF
cdr3_nt: TGCGCCAGCAGCCGCCCTATCCTGGACTCTAGGGATGAGCAGTTCTTC

d_call: -
v_call: TRBV25-1
j_call: TRBJ1-1
clone_size: few
cdr3_aa: CASSPRVTEAFF
cdr3_nt: TGTGCCAGCAGTCCCAGGGTTACTGAAGCTTTCTTT

d_call: -
v_call: TRBV30
j_call: TRBJ1-2
clone_size: few
cdr3_aa: CAWSVAGTGYTF
cdr3_nt: TGTGCCTGGAGTGTGGCAGGGACGGGCTACACCTTC

d_call: TRBD1
v_call: TRBV19
j_call: TRBJ2-7
clone_size: -
cdr3_aa: CASSIRGQGNGEQYF
cdr3_nt: TGTGCCAGTAGTATTCGGGGACAGGGTAACGGCGAGCAGTACTTC

d_call: TRBD1
v_call: TRBV4-2
j_call: TRBJ2-5
clone_size: -
cdr3_aa: CASSQRQGEETQYF
cdr3_nt: TGTGCCAGCAGCCAAAGACAGGGCGAAGAGACCCAGTACTTC

d_call: -
v_call: TRBV12-3/TRBV12-4
j_call: TRBJ1-2
clone_size: -
cdr3_aa: CASSLDVRAYGYTF
cdr3_nt: TGTGCCAGCAGTTTAGACGTCAGGGCCTATGGCTACACCTTC

d_call: -
v_call: TRBV27
j_call: TRBJ2-7
clone_size: -
cdr3_aa: CASSLKGGNSYEQYF
cdr3_nt: TGTGCCAGCAGTTTAAAGGGGGGCAACTCCTACGAGCAGTACTTC

d_call: -
v_call: TRBV15
j_call: TRBJ1-1
clone_size: few
cdr3_aa: CATSRAGSWGPIFF
cdr3_nt: TGTGCCACCAGCAGGGCCGGGTCGTGGGGGCCGATTTTCTTT

d_call: -
v_call: TRBV10-3
j_call: TRBJ2-7
clone_size: -
cdr3_aa: CAIRKDNPGYEQYF
cdr3_nt: TGTGCCATCAGAAAGGACAATCCTGGGTACGAGCAGTACTTC

d_call: -
v_call: TRBV7-2
j_call: TRBJ2-2
clone_size: -
cdr3_aa: CASSLRRANTGELFF
cdr3_nt: TGTGCCAGCAGCTTACGGCGCGCGAACACCGGGGAGCTGTTTTTT

d_call: TRBD2
v_call: TRBV7-8
j_call: TRBJ2-1
clone_size: few
cdr3_aa: CASSFGASGIVEQFF
cdr3_nt: TGTGCCAGCAGCTTTGGGGCTAGCGGGATAGTTGAGCAGTTCTTC

d_call: -
v_call: TRBV7-9
j_call: TRBJ2-5
clone_size: few
cdr3_aa: CASSLVGGLETQYF
cdr3_nt: TGTGCCAGCAGCTTAGTAGGGGGTCTGGAGACCCAGTACTTC

d_call: -
v_call: TRBV5-1
j_call: TRBJ2-3
clone_size: many
cdr3_aa: CASSLAGKGPDTQYF
cdr3_nt: TGCGCCAGCAGCTTGGCCGGAAAGGGGCCAGATACGCAGTATTTT

d_call: TRBD1
v_call: TRBV24-1
j_call: TRBJ2-5
clone_size: -
cdr3_aa: CATSDYGTGGGETQYF
cdr3_nt: TGTGCCACCAGCGATTACGGGACAGGGGGGGGAGAGACCCAGTACTTC

d_call: TRBD2
v_call: TRBV20-1
j_call: TRBJ2-3
clone_size: few
cdr3_aa: CSARVPRGGLSTDTQYF
cdr3_nt: TGCAGTGCTAGAGTACCCCGGGGGGGCCTTAGCACAGATACGCAGTATTTT

d_call: -
v_call: TRBV7-8
j_call: TRBJ1-5
clone_size: -
cdr3_aa: CASSLGIWGFSNQPQHF
cdr3_nt: TGTGCCAGCAGCTTAGGGATCTGGGGATTTAGCAATCAGCCCCAGCATTTT

d_call: TRBD1
v_call: TRBV20-1
j_call: TRBJ1-1
clone_size: -
cdr3_aa: CSASQGAASTEAFF
cdr3_nt: TGCAGTGCTAGTCAGGGGGCCGCGAGCACTGAAGCTTTCTTT

d_call: -
v_call: TRBV15
j_call: TRBJ2-7
clone_size: -
cdr3_aa: CATSREAGPYEQYF
cdr3_nt: TGTGCCACCAGCAGAGAGGCTGGACCCTACGAGCAGTACTTC

d_call: TRBD1
v_call: TRBV5-1
j_call: TRBJ1-2
clone_size: few
cdr3_aa: CASSPRQGNGYTF
cdr3_nt: TGCGCCAGCAGCCCACGACAGGGGAATGGCTACACCTTC

d_call: TRBD2
v_call: TRBV10-3
j_call: TRBJ2-5
clone_size: -
cdr3_aa: CAISSGEPQETQYF
cdr3_nt: TGTGCCATCAGTAGCGGGGAGCCGCAAGAGACCCAGTACTTC

d_call: TRBD1
v_call: TRBV28
j_call: TRBJ2-5
clone_size: -
cdr3_aa: CASSPNPGQGSETQYF
cdr3_nt: TGTGCCAGCAGCCCTAACCCCGGACAGGGATCGGAGACCCAGTACTTC

d_call: TRBD1
v_call: TRBV5-5
j_call: TRBJ1-2
clone_size: -
cdr3_aa: CASSWGQGNYGYTF
cdr3_nt: TGTGCCAGCAGCTGGGGACAGGGCAACTATGGCTACACCTTC

d_call: -
v_call: TRBV28
j_call: TRBJ1-1
clone_size: few
cdr3_aa: CASSVYRTLGGTEAFF
cdr3_nt: TGTGCCAGTTCAGTCTACCGGACTTTAGGCGGCACTGAAGCTTTCTTT

d_call: -
v_call: TRBV6-2/TRBV6-3
j_call: TRBJ1-5
clone_size: few
cdr3_aa: CASLGYSNQPQHF
cdr3_nt: TGTGCCAGCTTGGGGTATAGCAATCAGCCCCAGCATTTT

d_call: TRBD2
v_call: TRBV2
j_call: TRBJ2-1
clone_size: few
cdr3_aa: CASSRTSSNEQFF
cdr3_nt: TGTGCCAGCAGTCGGACTAGTTCCAATGAGCAGTTCTTC

d_call: -
v_call: TRBV9
j_call: TRBJ1-3
clone_size: few
cdr3_aa: CASSTRGGNTIYF
cdr3_nt: TGTGCCAGCAGCACCCGCGGGGGAAACACCATATATTTT

d_call: -
v_call: TRBV3-1
j_call: TRBJ1-4
clone_size: -
cdr3_aa: CASSPLRNGPPFRGPNEKLFF
cdr3_nt: TGTGCCAGCAGCCCCTTGAGAAATGGACCACCCTTTCGGGGGCCTAATGAAAAACTGTTTTTT

d_call: -
v_call: TRBV29-1
j_call: TRBJ2-2
clone_size: few
cdr3_aa: CSVDSSNTGELFF
cdr3_nt: TGCAGCGTTGACAGCTCGAACACCGGGGAGCTGTTTTTT

d_call: -
v_call: TRBV7-9
j_call: TRBJ2-1
clone_size: -
cdr3_aa: CASSLVRGAYNEQFF
cdr3_nt: TGTGCCAGCAGCTTAGTGCGCGGGGCGTACAATGAGCAGTTCTTC

d_call: -
v_call: TRBV20-1
j_call: TRBJ1-5
clone_size: -
cdr3_aa: CSAKAGNQPQHF
cdr3_nt: TGCAGTGCTAAGGCAGGCAATCAGCCCCAGCATTTT

d_call: -
v_call: TRBV3-1
j_call: TRBJ2-2
clone_size: -
cdr3_aa: CASSLSFGQASYLNTGELFF
cdr3_nt: TGTGCCAGCAGCCTCAGCTTCGGGCAGGCTAGTTACTTGAACACCGGGGAGCTGTTTTTT

d_call: -
v_call: TRBV24-1
j_call: TRBJ1-5
clone_size: few
cdr3_aa: CATGIGDQPQHF
cdr3_nt: TGTGCCACTGGAATAGGGGATCAGCCCCAGCATTTT

d_call: TRBD1
v_call: TRBV2
j_call: TRBJ1-4
clone_size: few
cdr3_aa: CASTGQGTTNEKLFF
cdr3_nt: TGTGCCAGCACAGGACAGGGGACAACTAATGAAAAACTGTTTTTT

d_call: -
v_call: TRBV3-1
j_call: TRBJ1-2
clone_size: few
cdr3_aa: CASSLLSNPDGYTF
cdr3_nt: TGTGCCAGCAGCCTTCTTTCCAACCCTGATGGCTACACCTTC

d_call: TRBD2
v_call: TRBV5-1
j_call: TRBJ2-3
clone_size: few
cdr3_aa: CASSLIGSGPADTQYF
cdr3_nt: TGCGCCAGCAGCTTGATCGGTAGCGGGCCGGCAGATACGCAGTATTTT

d_call: -
v_call: TRBV5-1
j_call: TRBJ2-5
clone_size: few
cdr3_aa: CASSLGAASETQYF
cdr3_nt: TGCGCCAGCAGCTTGGGAGCAGCATCAGAGACCCAGTACTTC

d_call: -
v_call: TRBV6-2/TRBV6-3
j_call: TRBJ2-7
clone_size: -
cdr3_aa: CASSYVQGTGEQYF
cdr3_nt: TGTGCCAGCAGTTACGTACAGGGGACTGGGGAGCAGTACTTC